The clone carrying this T cell receptor (beta chain) appeared a single time. The data originate from a study of OX40 agonist ivuxolimab in advanced cancers. Study background: Patients with prior anti-PD-1, anti-PD-L1 or anti-CTLA-4 therapy were eligible; less than 50% had some.

The repertoire was sequenced with immunoSEQ multiplex PCR; TCRdb's copy has only in-frame clones and lacks some. Counted here are 70,000 or so clones, 75% to 90% occurring once; the ten biggest clones make up 0.85% to 0.95%. Drawing of blood for sampling happened at baseline, at cycle 4 day 1, and at cycle 7 day 1. Sequenced here: CD4+ or CD8+ T cells sorted from blood, sampled in a trial of the OX40 agonist ivuxolimab. The clonotype originates from an adult with an advanced solid tumor such as melanoma, head and neck, liver or kidney cancer.

The CDR3 region is CASSEQGGNNSPLHF. CDR3 nucleotide sequence: TGTGCCAGCAGTGAGCAGGGGGGGAACAATTCACCCCTCCACTTT. This sequence joins TRBV6-1 and TRBJ1-6, with 7 positions matching TRBD1. The CDR3 covers 15 residues. The ends lost 3 bases at V and 7 bases at J; junction bases unmatched: 6. CDR1 and CDR2 (germline): MNHNS, SASEGT.